Each of the 24 T cell receptor beta chains below was sequenced from the same sample in a study of human T cells and chemical hapten exposure. TCRdb re-called the RACE reads with MiXCR, one entry per CDR3 protein. Here the sample spans around 99,000 distinct CDR3 sequences, around 10% being singletons. As for time point: patch test 2, 6 weeks after DPC sensitization. Indicated treatment: therapeutic diphenylcyclopropenone sensitization with weekly scalp DPC. Sequences were derived from whole blood, sampled in connection with sensitization to the hapten diphenylcyclopropenone (DPC). Every receptor here comes from a man in his forties with alopecia areata. Some clones in this sample may be carry-over from other donors' samples.

The CDR3 nucleotides are TGCAGTGCTAGGGTCCCCGGGACAGGGGGAAGGGATGAGCAGTTCTTC. It translates to CSARVPGTGGRDEQFF. The rearrangement joins TRBV20-1 to TRBJ2-1; 11 nucleotides agree with TRBD1. This CDR3 comprises 16 residues. Germline-derived CDR1 and CDR2 are DFQATT and SNEGSKA (reference sequence). Trimming at V came to 3 bases and at J to 8 bases, leaving 12 bases not matched to a gene.

This clonotype turned up a few times. The chain is built from TRBV5-1 and TRBJ2-2; TRBD2 might be the D (6 bases). V was cut by 0 bases and J by 0 bases, with 9 bases left in between. Germline CDR1 is SGHRS and CDR2 is YFSETQ. CDR3 length: 16 residues. The CDR3 DNA follows: TGCGCCAGCAGCTTGGGTGCGGGAACGAACACCGGGGAGCTGTTTTTT. Encoded protein: CASSLGAGTNTGELFF.

This clonotype was counted many times. The gene calls are TRBV14 and TRBJ1-1; possibly TRBD1 for D (5 bases). V was trimmed by 1 base and J by 3 bases, leaving 6 bases between them. Germline CDR1 is SGHDN and CDR2 is FVKESK. The CDR3 has 13 amino acids. CDR3 residues: CASSQGQYTEAFF. The CDR3 bases are TGTGCCAGCAGCCAAGGACAGTACACTGAAGCTTTCTTT.

The J gene is TRBJ2-5, the V gene TRBV6-4, with 12 positions matching TRBD1. V dropped 5 bases and J dropped 1; count of bases not matched to a gene: 8. From germline, CDR1 is MRHNA and CDR2 SNTAGT. This CDR3 region has 17 residues. Written as DNA, the CDR3 is TGTGCCAGCAGTCCGGGACAGGGGGCCCGGACCCAAGAGACCCAGTACTTC. This codes for CASSPGQGARTQETQYF.

In this sample, this clonotype turned up many times. The chain employs TRBV2 and TRBJ1-1; no clear D. Deletions cut 4 bases from V and 1 base from J, with 7 bases between. Per the germline V gene, CDR1 is SNHLY and CDR2 is FYNNEI. The CDR3 consists of 13 residues. The CDR3 reads CASSVSPNTEAFF. CDR3 DNA sequence: TGTGCCAGCAGTGTTTCCCCGAACACTGAAGCTTTCTTT.

V usage is TRBV3-1 and J usage is TRBJ1-4; TRBD1 aligns across 7 bases. This CDR3 has 17 amino acids. Germline V gene lookup returns CDR1 LGHDT and CDR2 YNNKEL (reference sequence). With V trimmed by 6 bases and J by 0 bases, 10 bases remained unmatched. In DNA, the CDR3 is TGTGCCAGCAGTCAAACAGGACAGGCGACAACTAATGAAAAACTGTTTTTT. Translating gives CASSQTGQATTNEKLFF. Together with reference TRBV3-1 and TRBJ1-4, the CDR3 gives the full variable domain: DTAVSQTPKYLVTQMGNDKSIKCEQNLGHDTMYWYKQDSKKFLKIMFSYNNKELIINETVPNRFSPKSPDKAHLNLHINSLELGDSAVYFCASSQTGQATTNEKLFFGSGTQLSVL.

This clonotype was detected many times. The genes are TRBV7-6 and TRBJ2-1; D uncertain. Germline V CDR1 and CDR2: SGHVS, FNYEAQ. The CDR3 is 12 residues long. Trimming pared 3 bases from V and 6 bases from J, leaving 6 bases between. For the CDR3, the DNA is TGTGCCAGCAGCTTGACAACCAATGAGCAGTTCTTC. Amino acids: CASSLTTNEQFF. Filled out from reference TRBV7-6 and TRBJ2-1, the complete variable domain reads GAGVSQSPRYKVTKRGQDVALRCDPISGHVSLYWYRQALGQGPEFLTYFNYEAQQDKSGLPNDRFSAERPEGSISTLTIQRTEQRDSAMYRCASSLTTNEQFFGPGTRLTVL.

The rearrangement links TRBV18 to TRBJ2-7, with D possibly being TRBD1 (6 bases). Germline lookup yields CDR1 KGHSH and CDR2 LQKENI. V was shortened by 6 bases and J by 2 bases, with 11 bases between the two germline ends. The CDR3 loop spans 13 amino acids. The CDR3 region is CASSKDSTYEQYV. The CDR3 coding sequence is TGTGCCAGCTCTAAGGACAGCACCTACGAGCAGTACGTC.

This clonotype turned up a few times. The chain employs TRBV2 and TRBJ1-3; D call uncertain. The CDR3 length is 11 residues. V lost 1 base and J 8 bases, leaving 3 bases between the germline ends. In germline, CDR1 is SNHLY, CDR2 FYNNEI. CDR3 nucleotides: TGTGCCAGCAGTGAAGTGGACACCATATATTTT. It yields the protein CASSEVDTIYF.

This clonotype was counted between two and nine times. V and J are TRBV19 and TRBJ2-7; 10 bases agree with TRBD2. With V trimmed by 0 bases and J by 3 bases, 11 bases remained unmatched. The CDR3 extends over 18 amino acids. Germline V gives CDR1 LNHDA, CDR2 SQIVND (reference sequence). CDR3 in amino acids: CASSIDSPQREGLYEQYV. CDR3 coding DNA: TGTGCCAGTAGTATAGATTCCCCCCAGCGGGAGGGCCTCTACGAGCAGTACGTC.

Many counts were recorded for this clonotype. The chain couples TRBV20-1 to TRBJ1-2; unclear D gene. Germline CDR1 is DFQATT and CDR2 is SNEGSKA (reference sequence). Trimming removed 5 bases at V and 8 bases at J, with 24 bases between. The CDR3 has 15 amino acids. The CDR3 sequence is CSALSSRSFKKGYTF. As DNA, the CDR3 is TGCAGTGCTTTGAGTAGCAGGAGCTTTAAAAAAGGCTACACCTTC.

The rearrangement links TRBV5-1 to TRBJ2-3; 10 bases fit TRBD1. The V segment lost 3 bases and the J segment 4 bases; nucleotides outside the gene matches: 8. This CDR3 contains 16 residues. Germline V gene sequence: CDR1 SGHRS, CDR2 YFSETQ. CDR3 DNA: TGCGCCAGCAGCTCCTCCGGGACAGGGGTATCAGATACGCAGTATTTT. Translated, it gives CASSSSGTGVSDTQYF.

This chain links TRBV12-3 or TRBV12-4 with TRBJ1-5, with 7 positions matching TRBD1. This CDR3 comprises 16 residues. V trimming: 0 bases; J trimming: 0 bases; junction bases outside the gene matches: 2. The CDR3 sequence: CASSLAKGASNQPQHF. The CDR3 DNA follows: TGTGCCAGCAGTTTAGCTAAGGGGGCTAGCAATCAGCCCCAGCATTTT.

This clonotype was seen once. The chain links TRBV4-2 to TRBJ2-1, with D maybe TRBD2 (6 bases). V was clipped by 3 bases and J by 5 bases, with 14 bases between them. The CDR3 has 15 residues. Germline loops: CDR1 LGHNA, CDR2 YNFKEQ. Written as DNA, the CDR3 is TGTGCCAGCAGCCAGGGGGACTGGGCGAACAATGAGCAGTTCTTC. The encoded protein is CASSQGDWANNEQFF.

This chain connects TRBV3-1 to TRBJ2-7; 13 nucleotides align to TRBD2. Losses at the gene ends were 6 bases for V and 5 bases for J; bases not matched to a gene: 13. The CDR3 is made up of 17 amino acids. The V gene's germline CDR1 is LGHDT and CDR2 YNNKEL (reference sequence). CDR3 DNA sequence: TGTGCCAGCAGTCCCGCCAGAGGACTAGCGGGAGTCCACGAGCAGTACTTC. Its protein product is CASSPARGLAGVHEQYF.

This clonotype was detected a few times. This chain uses TRBV7-2 with TRBJ2-3; 7 bases match TRBD2. Trimming cost V 0 bases and J 2 bases; bases outside gene matches: 2. CDR3 length: 15 amino acids. CDR1 SGHTA and CDR2 FQGNSA come from the germline V gene. CDR3 loop: CASSLALALTDTQYF. The CDR3 bases are TGTGCCAGCAGCTTAGCACTAGCGCTCACAGATACGCAGTATTTT.

The CDR3: CASSEGSGAGANVLTF. CDR3 in DNA: TGTGCCAGCAGTGAAGGGTCAGGGGCGGGGGCCAACGTCCTGACTTTC. The genes are TRBV6-1 and TRBJ2-6; D is perhaps TRBD1 (6 bases). Trimming removed 1 base at V and 4 bases at J, with 11 bases between. Looked up from germline, CDR1 is MNHNS and CDR2 is SASEGT. The CDR3 extends over 16 amino acids.

The J gene is TRBJ2-1, the V gene TRBV30; D ambiguous. The V end was cut by 8 bases, the J end by 7 bases, with 12 bases between. Germline V gives CDR1 GTSNPN, CDR2 SVGIG (reference sequence). The CDR3 totals 11 residues. CDR3 nucleotide sequence: TGTGCCACACAAGTTAGGAATGAGCAGTTCTTC. This translates into CATQVRNEQFF.

Many counts were recorded for this clonotype. The chain recombines TRBV27 with TRBJ1-2; D is possibly TRBD1 (6 bases). Germline lookup yields CDR1 MNHEY and CDR2 SMNVEV (reference sequence). The CDR3 covers 16 residues. Trimming removed 5 bases from V and 5 bases from J, with 21 bases in between. This chain's CDR3 is CASSLNRAAAIYGYTF. DNA of the CDR3: TGTGCCAGCAGTCTTAACAGGGCAGCCGCGATTTATGGCTACACCTTC.

In its sample, this clonotype was seen a few times. The chain combines TRBV4-2 with TRBJ2-1; a weak D match, TRBD2 (6 bases). Trimming removed 0 bases from V and 0 bases from J, with 15 bases in between. CDR3 size: 18 residues. Germline assignment: CDR1 LGHNA and CDR2 YNFKEQ. The CDR3 is CASSQDGGADPSYNEQFF. For the CDR3, the DNA is TGTGCCAGCAGCCAAGACGGCGGGGCCGACCCCTCCTACAATGAGCAGTTCTTC.

There are a few counts of this clonotype. The V call is TRBV5-6, the J call TRBJ1-2; D unclear. Germline CDR1 reads SGHDT; CDR2 reads YYEEEE. CDR3 length: 11 residues. Trimming stripped 2 bases from V and 5 bases from J, with 4 bases between. CDR3 amino acids: CASSFLYGYTF. CDR3 nucleotides: TGTGCCAGCAGCTTCTTATATGGCTACACCTTC.

V and J are TRBV29-1 and TRBJ2-1, with 7 bases lining up with TRBD2. The V gene's germline CDR1 is SQVTM and CDR2 ANQGSEA. CDR3 length equals 15 residues. V lost 1 base to trimming and J lost 3 bases; unmatched junction nucleotides: 6. Here the CDR3 DNA reads TGCAGCGTTGAAGGGGGGGGGAGTTACTACAATGAGCAGTTCTTC. Its protein is CSVEGGGSYYNEQFF.

This chain joins TRBV24-1 and TRBJ2-1; D remains unclear. V lost 8 bases to trimming and J lost 4 bases, with 5 bases between them. The CDR3 runs to 11 residues. The germline V gene encodes CDR1 KGHDR and CDR2 SFDVKD. The CDR3 loop reads CATTSYNEQFF. CDR3 bases: TGTGCCACCACCTCATACAATGAGCAGTTCTTC.

The chain employs TRBV28 and TRBJ2-4; 8 bases map to TRBD2. CDR1 is MDHEN and CDR2 is SYDVKM in the germline V gene. V lost 5 bases, J lost 1 base, and 7 bases stayed unmatched. The CDR3 contains 16 residues. The CDR3 reads CASSLPGGVAKNIQYF. CDR3 in DNA: TGTGCCAGCAGTCTCCCGGGGGGGGTTGCCAAAAACATTCAGTACTTC.